This TCR beta chain originates from a study of cytomegalovirus exposure and HLA in healthy donors. As for the study in general: Roughly 180 million T cells yielded approximately 100 million unique TCR beta sequences, as an earlier analysis found. An early data release held tens of millions of unique TCRs from HLA-typed donors.

The study's findings and limits: According to a later analysis, donors in an Asian-associated ancestry cluster reportedly had fewer N-insertions than the approximately 670-donor mean.

The PCR was carried out with 60 Vbeta primers and 13 Jbeta primers. The data were produced by immunoSEQ multiplex PCR, yet TCRdb's version contains in-frame clones alone and is incomplete. The repertoire holds roughly 120,000 clones, with around 8.5% as singletons. Comments on this clone: What it recognizes is unknown.

This sequence was found in a man aged 35 to 55 in good health and CMV-seronegative. Sequencing input: PBMCs.

Here the CDR3 reads CAMNRGTNYGYTF. In nucleotides, the CDR3 is TGTGCCATGAACAGGGGTACTAACTATGGCTACACCTTC. This chain connects TRBV10-3 to TRBJ1-2, with 7 bases lining up with TRBD1. In germline, CDR1 is ENHRY, CDR2 SYGVKD. The CDR3 extends over 13 amino acids. The J segment lost 0 bases and the V segment lost 9 bases, leaving 4 bases of the junction unmatched.